The 13 T cell receptor beta chains below come from one sample, sequenced in a study of response to subunit inactivated influenza vaccine. TCRdb fed the RT-PCR reads into MiXCR, producing one record per CDR3 protein. The sample carries 800,000 to 1,000,000 distinct CDR3 sequences, around 21% recorded once. The source material was PBMCs from blood, sampled 5 days after vaccination. Receptor source: a man aged 50-59 years who received an inactivated influenza vaccine.

A few counts support this clonotype. V and J are TRBV7-2 and TRBJ1-2, with D uncertain. Germline CDR1 reads SGHTA; CDR2 reads FQGNSA. This CDR3 region has 13 residues. Trimming took 5 bases from V and 8 from J, leaving 15 bases between them. The CDR3 bases are TGTGCCAGCAGCATAGAGAGCGGTGGGGGCTACACCTTC. Translated, it gives CASSIESGGGYTF.

Many counts were recorded for this clonotype. The genes are TRBV10-3 and TRBJ1-1, with D tentatively TRBD1 (5 bases). The V gene lost 1 base and the J gene lost 6 bases, with 12 bases spanning the gap. The V gene's germline CDR1 is ENHRY and CDR2 SYGVKD. This CDR3 has 14 amino acids. CDR3 residues: CAISEFGARAEAFF. The CDR3, as DNA: TGTGCCATCAGTGAGTTCGGGGCAAGGGCTGAAGCTTTCTTT.

This clonotype was seen only a few times. The chain links TRBV20-1 to TRBJ2-3; a possible D gene is TRBD2 (7 bases). Trimming removed 3 bases from V and 4 bases from J, with 14 bases in between. The CDR3 totals 14 residues. The germline V gene encodes CDR1 DFQATT and CDR2 SNEGSKA (reference sequence). The CDR3 protein is CSASLGGASDTQYF. CDR3 nucleotide sequence: TGCAGTGCTAGTCTGGGGGGGGCCTCAGATACGCAGTATTTT.

This clonotype appeared a few times. The genes are TRBV18 and TRBJ2-5; tentative D call: TRBD1 (5 bases). The CDR3 covers 14 residues. V lost 3 bases to trimming and J lost 2 bases, with 10 bases between them. Germline CDR1 and CDR2: KGHSH and LQKENI. The CDR3: CASSPDRTQETQYF. For the CDR3, the DNA is TGTGCCAGCTCACCCGACAGAACTCAAGAGACCCAGTACTTC.

The sample holds a few counts of this clonotype. The CDR3, as DNA: TGTGCCAGCAGTGAAGCCCGGGACAGAAGGTACCAAGAGACCCAGTACTTC. Protein: CASSEARDRRYQETQYF. The chain uses TRBV2 and TRBJ2-5, with 7 bases matching TRBD1. The V and J ends lost 0 bases and 0 bases, in that order; junction bases with no gene match: 7. CDR1 and CDR2 (germline): SNHLY, FYNNEI. The CDR3 spans 17 residues.

The chain carries TRBV5-1 and TRBJ2-1; 7 nucleotides align to TRBD2. Losses at the gene ends were 4 bases for V and 6 bases for J; bases not matched to a gene: 13. Germline V gene sequence: CDR1 SGHRS, CDR2 YFSETQ. The CDR3 extends over 16 amino acids. The CDR3 is CASSTRGGRASNEQFF. DNA of the CDR3: TGCGCCAGCAGCACGCGAGGCGGGAGAGCATCCAATGAGCAGTTCTTC.

V gene TRBV19 combines with J gene TRBJ2-4; 10 bases map to TRBD1. The germline CDR1 and CDR2 sequences are LNHDA and SQIVND (reference sequence). The V segment lost 1 base and the J segment 8 bases; nucleotides outside the gene matches: 2. CDR3 length: 14 residues. The CDR3 bases are TGTGCCAGTAGTATAGGACAGGGGGCTGACATTCAGTACTTC. This sequence encodes CASSIGQGADIQYF.

This clonotype was seen ten or more times. The rearrangement joins TRBV7-2 to TRBJ2-7, with TRBD1 matching over 8 bases. The germline gives CDR1 SGHTA, CDR2 FQGNSA. The V gene end was trimmed by 5 bases and the J gene end by 0 bases; junction bases not matched to a gene: 6. The CDR3 is made up of 15 amino acids. CDR3 DNA sequence: TGTGCCAGCAGCCTCTCCGGACAGGGCTCCTACGAGCAGTACTTC. Protein: CASSLSGQGSYEQYF. Full variable domain (remainder filled in from reference TRBV7-2 and TRBJ2-7): GAGVSQSPSNKVTEKGKDVELRCDPISGHTALYWYRQSLGQGLEFLIYFQGNSAPDKSGLPSDRFSAERTGGSVSTLTIQRTQQEDSAVYLCASSLSGQGSYEQYFGPGTRLTVT.

J is TRBJ2-2 and V is TRBV5-5, with 7 bases aligning to TRBD2. The germline V gene encodes CDR1 SGHKS and CDR2 YYEKEE (reference sequence). J lost 1 base, V lost 0 bases, and 6 bases had no gene match. This CDR3 contains 17 residues. The CDR3 bases are TGTGCCAGCAGCTTGGCAACCCTAGCGGAGAACACCGGGGAGCTGTTTTTT. Protein: CASSLATLAENTGELFF.

This clonotype has at least ten counts. The chain has TRBV7-8 and TRBJ1-5; no reliable D call. The CDR3 is made up of 13 amino acids. Trimming pared 4 bases from V and 4 bases from J, leaving 8 bases between. Per the germline V gene, CDR1 is SGHVS and CDR2 is FQNEAQ. CDR3 nucleotide sequence: TGTGCCAGCAGCTCATTCGAGAATCAGCCCCAGCATTTT. It yields the protein CASSSFENQPQHF. The complete variable domain, with remaining parts taken from reference TRBV7-8 and TRBJ1-5, reads GAGVSQSPRYKVAKRGQDVALRCDPISGHVSLFWYQQALGQGPEFLTYFQNEAQLDKSGLPSDRFFAERPEGSVSTLKIQRTQQEDSAVYLCASSSFENQPQHFGDGTRLSIL.

V usage is TRBV2 and J usage is TRBJ2-3; TRBD1 agrees at 7 bases. Germline values: CDR1 SNHLY, CDR2 FYNNEI. The CDR3 runs to 16 residues. J gave up 3 bases and V 6 bases, and 12 bases lay outside the gene matches. The CDR3 region is CASRYGQDRSTDTQYF. The DNA of the CDR3 is TGTGCCAGCAGATATGGACAGGATCGTTCAACAGATACGCAGTATTTT.

As DNA, the CDR3 is TGCGCCAGCAGCTTGACTAGCGGGAGAACTTACGAGACCCAGTACTTC. Translation gives CASSLTSGRTYETQYF. J is TRBJ2-5 and V is TRBV5-1, with 11 bases that match TRBD2. CDR1 is SGHRS and CDR2 is YFSETQ in the germline V gene. This CDR3 has 16 amino acids. Germline trimming cut 1 base from V and 5 bases from J; bases unmatched to any gene: 7.

This clonotype was recorded a few times. The J gene is TRBJ2-7, the V gene TRBV6-2 or TRBV6-3; D is unclear. The germline gives CDR1 MNHEY, CDR2 SVGEGT. V shed 2 bases and J shed 2 bases, with 10 bases lying between them. The CDR3 is 14 residues long. CDR3 sequence: CASSYAASTYEQYF. The CDR3 DNA sequence: TGTGCCAGCAGTTACGCTGCTAGTACCTACGAGCAGTACTTC.